The rows below give T cell receptor beta chains drawn from one sample of a study of cytomegalovirus exposure and HLA in healthy donors. The table came from immunoSEQ multiplex PCR; TCRdb's copy has only in-frame clones and leaves some out. The data show 200,000 or so clones, around 87% seen once. What was sequenced was PBMCs. These receptors were collected from a man aged 25-45 years in good health and CMV-seronegative. Each CDR3 is given with its conserved first and last residue. Each record gives: clone size, J gene, D gene, V gene, CDR3 protein, CDR3 DNA. D genes are given only for firm matches. Expanded clones are given a class, and other clones once, few, many or no size at all.

abundance: -; j_gene: TRBJ1-4; d_gene: -; v_gene: TRBV19; CDR3aa: CALEQPREKLFF; CDR3nt: TGTGCCCTAGAGCAGCCGAGGGAAAAACTGTTTTTT
abundance: -; j_gene: TRBJ1-6; d_gene: TRBD1; v_gene: TRBV6-1; CDR3aa: CASSGAGTGVFRGPLHF; CDR3nt: TGTGCCAGCAGTGGGGCCGGGACAGGGGTTTTCAGGGGGCCCCTCCACTTT
abundance: -; j_gene: TRBJ1-4; d_gene: -; v_gene: TRBV5-1; CDR3aa: CASSLGSMFSGEKLFF; CDR3nt: TGCGCCAGCAGCCTAGGATCGATGTTCTCCGGTGAAAAACTGTTTTTT
abundance: -; j_gene: TRBJ2-7; d_gene: -; v_gene: TRBV6-1; CDR3aa: CASSDLALGAYEQYF; CDR3nt: TGTGCCAGCAGTGACCTCGCCTTGGGCGCCTACGAGCAGTACTTC
abundance: -; j_gene: TRBJ2-5; d_gene: TRBD2; v_gene: TRBV2; CDR3aa: CASRTPRTSGGAAETQYF; CDR3nt: TGTGCCAGCAGGACCCCTCGGACTAGCGGGGGGGCCGCAGAGACCCAGTACTTC
abundance: once; j_gene: TRBJ2-7; d_gene: TRBD1; v_gene: TRBV7-9; CDR3aa: CASFRDRGLPYF; CDR3nt: TGTGCCAGCTTCCGGGACAGGGGGCTCCCGTACTTC
abundance: once; j_gene: TRBJ1-2; d_gene: TRBD1; v_gene: TRBV27; CDR3aa: CASSLSWRTGTGYTF; CDR3nt: TGTGCCAGCAGTTTATCGTGGAGGACAGGGACTGGCTACACCTTC
abundance: -; j_gene: TRBJ2-5; d_gene: TRBD1; v_gene: TRBV7-8; CDR3aa: CASSTSRTGGQYF; CDR3nt: TGTGCCAGCAGCACCTCCCGGACAGGGGGGCAGTACTTC
abundance: -; j_gene: TRBJ1-6; d_gene: -; v_gene: TRBV15; CDR3aa: CATSRNTALNNSPLHF; CDR3nt: TGTGCCACCAGCAGAAACACAGCCTTAAATAATTCACCCCTCCACTTT
abundance: once; j_gene: TRBJ2-4; d_gene: -; v_gene: TRBV4-3; CDR3aa: CASSQTLLTGDIQYF; CDR3nt: TGCGCCAGCAGCCAAACGCTCCTAACCGGGGACATTCAGTACTTC
abundance: few; j_gene: TRBJ1-3; d_gene: -; v_gene: TRBV6-6; CDR3aa: CASSGRRNTIYF; CDR3nt: TGTGCCAGCAGCGGCAGGAGAAACACCATATATTTT
abundance: once; j_gene: TRBJ2-5; d_gene: -; v_gene: TRBV5-1; CDR3aa: CASSLRGMAETQYF; CDR3nt: TGCGCCAGCAGCTTGCGGGGGATGGCAGAGACCCAGTACTTC
abundance: -; j_gene: TRBJ2-3; d_gene: TRBD2; v_gene: TRBV9; CDR3aa: CASRAGGGTDTQYF; CDR3nt: TGTGCCAGCAGAGCGGGGGGTGGCACAGATACGCAGTATTTT
abundance: -; j_gene: TRBJ1-1; d_gene: -; v_gene: TRBV4-1; CDR3aa: CASSPPKTGREAFF; CDR3nt: TGCGCCAGCAGCCCCCCTAAGACAGGTCGAGAAGCTTTCTTT
abundance: -; j_gene: TRBJ2-7; d_gene: -; v_gene: TRBV28; CDR3aa: CASSLFGGPYEQYF; CDR3nt: TGTGCCAGCAGTTTATTCGGGGGTCCCTACGAGCAGTACTTC
abundance: -; j_gene: TRBJ2-5; d_gene: -; v_gene: TRBV5-1; CDR3aa: CASSLSFSGGAGGETQYF; CDR3nt: TGCGCCAGCAGCTTAAGTTTCAGTGGGGGGGCAGGTGGAGAGACCCAGTACTTC
abundance: -; j_gene: TRBJ1-2; d_gene: TRBD1; v_gene: TRBV2; CDR3aa: CASVRDRGRYGYTF; CDR3nt: TGTGCCAGTGTCCGGGACAGGGGTCGATATGGCTACACCTTC
abundance: -; j_gene: TRBJ1-1; d_gene: -; v_gene: TRBV28; CDR3aa: CASSRVRGTEAFF; CDR3nt: TGTGCCAGCAGTAGGGTGAGGGGGACCGAAGCTTTCTTT
abundance: -; j_gene: TRBJ2-5; d_gene: -; v_gene: TRBV6-1; CDR3aa: CASSERGRGETQYF; CDR3nt: TGTGCCAGCAGTGAAAGGGGGCGGGGAGAGACCCAGTACTTC
abundance: -; j_gene: TRBJ2-2; d_gene: -; v_gene: TRBV19; CDR3aa: CASSSLGGRGTGELFF; CDR3nt: TGTGCCAGTAGTTCTCTGGGGGGACGAGGCACCGGGGAGCTGTTTTTT
abundance: -; j_gene: TRBJ2-2; d_gene: -; v_gene: TRBV7-2; CDR3aa: CASSLRGNTGELFF; CDR3nt: TGTGCCAGCAGCTTAAGAGGGAACACCGGGGAGCTGTTTTTT
abundance: -; j_gene: TRBJ2-7; d_gene: -; v_gene: TRBV4-2; CDR3aa: CASSQRTPYEQYF; CDR3nt: TGTGCCAGCAGCCAAAGGACTCCCTACGAGCAGTACTTC
abundance: once; j_gene: TRBJ2-5; d_gene: TRBD1; v_gene: TRBV5-6; CDR3aa: CASSAHLSGGETQYF; CDR3nt: TGTGCCAGCAGCGCTCACCTGTCAGGGGGAGAGACCCAGTACTTC
abundance: -; j_gene: TRBJ2-7; d_gene: -; v_gene: TRBV28; CDR3aa: CASRFPSGYEQYF; CDR3nt: TGTGCCAGCAGGTTTCCGTCCGGCTACGAGCAGTACTTC
abundance: -; j_gene: TRBJ1-1; d_gene: -; v_gene: TRBV7-2; CDR3aa: CASSLKQDRLNEAFF; CDR3nt: TGTGCCAGCAGCTTAAAACAAGACAGGCTGAATGAAGCTTTCTTT
abundance: -; j_gene: TRBJ1-1; d_gene: TRBD1; v_gene: TRBV5-6; CDR3aa: CASSAPQGARTEAFF; CDR3nt: TGTGCCAGCAGCGCCCCACAGGGGGCCCGTACTGAAGCTTTCTTT
abundance: -; j_gene: TRBJ1-2; d_gene: TRBD1; v_gene: TRBV7-9; CDR3aa: CASSSGGTGAANYGYTF; CDR3nt: TGTGCCAGCAGCTCTGGTGGGACAGGGGCGGCCAACTATGGCTACACCTTC
abundance: -; j_gene: TRBJ1-1; d_gene: -; v_gene: TRBV19; CDR3aa: CASKDRNTEAFF; CDR3nt: TGTGCCAGTAAGGACAGGAACACTGAAGCTTTCTTT
abundance: -; j_gene: TRBJ2-3; d_gene: TRBD2; v_gene: TRBV18; CDR3aa: CASSLAGTDTQYF; CDR3nt: TGTGCCAGCTCTCTAGCGGGGACAGATACGCAGTATTTT
abundance: -; j_gene: TRBJ1-1; d_gene: -; v_gene: TRBV19; CDR3aa: CASQFGGNTEAFF; CDR3nt: TGTGCCAGTCAGTTCGGGGGGAACACTGAAGCTTTCTTT
abundance: -; j_gene: TRBJ2-5; d_gene: TRBD2; v_gene: TRBV11-2; CDR3aa: CASTVSGAWETQYF; CDR3nt: TGTGCCAGCACCGTTAGCGGGGCCTGGGAGACCCAGTACTTC
abundance: once; j_gene: TRBJ2-1; d_gene: TRBD2; v_gene: TRBV12-5; CDR3aa: CASGHTGTSQSNEQFF; CDR3nt: TGTGCTAGTGGTCATACCGGGACTAGCCAATCCAATGAGCAGTTCTTC
abundance: -; j_gene: TRBJ1-5; d_gene: TRBD1; v_gene: TRBV2; CDR3aa: CALGGRGNQPQHF; CDR3nt: TGTGCCCTAGGGGGCAGGGGTAATCAGCCCCAGCATTTT
abundance: -; j_gene: TRBJ2-2; d_gene: TRBD2; v_gene: TRBV27; CDR3aa: CASSSRPLLAGRWGYGELFF; CDR3nt: TGTGCCAGCAGTTCCCGCCCCCTACTAGCGGGACGGTGGGGGTACGGGGAGCTGTTTTTT
abundance: -; j_gene: TRBJ1-1; d_gene: TRBD1; v_gene: TRBV5-4; CDR3aa: CASSHGTDYTEAFF; CDR3nt: TGTGCCAGCAGCCACGGGACAGACTACACTGAAGCTTTCTTT
abundance: -; j_gene: TRBJ1-6; d_gene: TRBD1; v_gene: TRBV28; CDR3aa: CASNFRGDVSPLHF; CDR3nt: TGTGCCAGCAATTTCAGGGGGGACGTTTCGCCCCTCCACTTT
abundance: -; j_gene: TRBJ1-1; d_gene: -; v_gene: TRBV19; CDR3aa: CASSYAGMNTEAFF; CDR3nt: TGTGCCAGTAGTTATGCCGGGATGAACACTGAAGCTTTCTTT
abundance: -; j_gene: TRBJ1-2; d_gene: -; v_gene: TRBV5-4; CDR3aa: CASSLGQVFDYGYTF; CDR3nt: TGTGCCAGCAGCTTGGGCCAGGTGTTCGACTATGGCTACACCTTC
abundance: -; j_gene: TRBJ1-3; d_gene: TRBD1; v_gene: TRBV4-2; CDR3aa: CASSRNDRGTGNTIYF; CDR3nt: TGTGCCAGCAGTCGTAACGACAGGGGAACTGGAAACACCATATATTTT
abundance: once; j_gene: TRBJ2-2; d_gene: -; v_gene: TRBV6-5; CDR3aa: CASRARETTGELFF; CDR3nt: TGTGCCAGCAGGGCCCGGGAGACGACCGGGGAGCTGTTTTTT
abundance: once; j_gene: TRBJ2-4; d_gene: TRBD2; v_gene: TRBV7-2; CDR3aa: CASSLGSTLGLTQYF; CDR3nt: TGTGCCAGCAGCTTAGGGTCGACGTTGGGACTAACTCAGTACTTC
abundance: -; j_gene: TRBJ2-7; d_gene: TRBD1; v_gene: TRBV7-6; CDR3aa: CASSQDRSTYEQYF; CDR3nt: TGTGCCAGCAGCCAGGACAGGTCCACCTACGAGCAGTACTTC
abundance: -; j_gene: TRBJ2-7; d_gene: TRBD1; v_gene: TRBV6-6; CDR3aa: CASSRQGGPYEQYF; CDR3nt: TGTGCCAGCAGTCGACAGGGGGGACCCTACGAGCAGTACTTC
abundance: -; j_gene: TRBJ2-7; d_gene: TRBD1; v_gene: TRBV5-6; CDR3aa: CASSSVTQGGYEQYF; CDR3nt: TGTGCCAGCAGCTCGGTCACACAGGGGGGCTACGAGCAGTACTTC
abundance: -; j_gene: TRBJ2-7; d_gene: -; v_gene: TRBV10-3; CDR3aa: CAISELQGTYEQYF; CDR3nt: TGTGCCATCAGTGAGTTGCAGGGTACCTACGAGCAGTACTTC
abundance: -; j_gene: TRBJ1-1; d_gene: TRBD1; v_gene: TRBV28; CDR3aa: CASPRTGAGTNTEAFF; CDR3nt: TGTGCCAGCCCCCGGACAGGGGCGGGAACGAACACTGAAGCTTTCTTT
abundance: -; j_gene: TRBJ2-2; d_gene: -; v_gene: TRBV15; CDR3aa: CATSRRSEGLPGELFF; CDR3nt: TGTGCCACCAGCAGAAGGTCGGAGGGGTTGCCCGGGGAGCTGTTTTTT
abundance: -; j_gene: TRBJ1-2; d_gene: -; v_gene: TRBV2; CDR3aa: CASSEDLANYGYTF; CDR3nt: TGTGCCAGCAGTGAGGATCTAGCTAACTATGGCTACACCTTC